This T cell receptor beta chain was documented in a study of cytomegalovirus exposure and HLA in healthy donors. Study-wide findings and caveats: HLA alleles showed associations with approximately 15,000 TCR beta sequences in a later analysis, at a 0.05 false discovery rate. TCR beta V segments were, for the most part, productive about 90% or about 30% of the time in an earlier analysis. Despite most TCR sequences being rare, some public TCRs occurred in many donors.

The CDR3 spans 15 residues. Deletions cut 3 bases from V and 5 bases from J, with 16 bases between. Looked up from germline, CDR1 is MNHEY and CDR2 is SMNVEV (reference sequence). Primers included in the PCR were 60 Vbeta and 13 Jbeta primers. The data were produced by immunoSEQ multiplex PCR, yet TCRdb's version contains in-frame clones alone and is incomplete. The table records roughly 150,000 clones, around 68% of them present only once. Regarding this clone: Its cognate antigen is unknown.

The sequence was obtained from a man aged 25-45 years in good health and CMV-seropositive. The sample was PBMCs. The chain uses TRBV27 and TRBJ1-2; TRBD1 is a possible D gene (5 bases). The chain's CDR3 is CASSFAGSPGYGYTF. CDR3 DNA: TGTGCCAGCAGTTTTGCGGGGTCCCCAGGGTATGGCTACACCTTC.